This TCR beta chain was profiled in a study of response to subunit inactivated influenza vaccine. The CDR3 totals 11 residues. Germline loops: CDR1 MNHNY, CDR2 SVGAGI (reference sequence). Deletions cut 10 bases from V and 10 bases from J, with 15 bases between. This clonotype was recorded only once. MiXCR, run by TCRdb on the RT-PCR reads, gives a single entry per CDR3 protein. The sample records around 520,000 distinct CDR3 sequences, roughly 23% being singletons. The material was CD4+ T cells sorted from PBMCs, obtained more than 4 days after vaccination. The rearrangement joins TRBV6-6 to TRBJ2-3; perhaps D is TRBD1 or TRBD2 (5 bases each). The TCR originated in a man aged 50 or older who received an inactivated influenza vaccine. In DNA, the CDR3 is TGTGCCATCTCCGGGACGAGGGCGCAGTATTTT. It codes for CAISGTRAQYF.